The T cell receptor beta chain described here comes from a study of blood T cell repertoires in COVID-19. The length of the CDR3 is 14 residues. Trimming took off 2 bases at V and 2 bases at J, with 8 bases between the two ends. CDR1 and CDR2 from the germline V gene are SGHRS and YFSETQ. TCRdb keeps only in-frame clones here, not all; method: immunoSEQ multiplex PCR. The data contain more than 250,000 clones, 85% of them singletons. In regard to this clone: This CDR3 is also generated by other DNA sequences in the sample.

The sample consisted of peripheral blood. This TCR came from a man in his forties or fifties with active or convalescent COVID-19. The rearrangement uses TRBV5-1 and TRBJ1-3; possibly TRBD1 for D (6 bases). CDR3 nucleotide sequence: TGCGCCAGCAGCTTATCAGGGGCTGGAAACACCATATATTTT. Translation gives CASSLSGAGNTIYF.